This paragraph reports one TCR beta chain. Germline lookup yields CDR1 SGDLS and CDR2 YYNGEE. Trimming took off 5 bases at V and 5 bases at J, with 11 bases between the two ends. The CDR3 contains 12 residues. This record belongs to a study of sequential checkpoint blockade in melanoma. For the study at large: Twenty-two patients had matched tumor biopsies before treatment and at week 13 after nivolumab or ipilimumab alone.

Stated treatment: randomized to nivolumab then ipilimumab (arm A) or the reverse (arm B). The protocol was immunoSEQ multiplex PCR, while the TCRdb copy is restricted to in-frame clones and leaves out a portion. The sample lists over a thousand clones; roughly a quarter were seen once. This TCR came from a human donor with melanoma. The source was tumor tissue (inferred from file names), collected from a patient given nivolumab and ipilimumab in sequence. The J gene is TRBJ2-7, the V gene TRBV9, with TRBD1 as a possible D gene (7 bases). The CDR3 DNA follows: TGTGCCAGCAGTTCAGGGGGGAACGAGCAGTACTTC. This codes for CASSSGGNEQYF.